These 26 T cell receptor beta chains came from one sample sequenced in a study of blood T cell repertoires in COVID-19. Assay used: immunoSEQ multiplex PCR; TCRdb lists only in-frame clones, some missing. This sample carries some 330,000 clones, roughly 90% of them seen once, and the ten largest clones take 4%. The material sequenced was peripheral blood. The source of these receptors is a woman aged 45-65 years with active or convalescent COVID-19.

CDR3 sequence reads: CASSPMGGRWNYGYTF. The CDR3 coding sequence is TGTGCCAGCAGTCCCATGGGGGGGCGTTGGAACTATGGCTACACCTTC. J is TRBJ1-2 and V is TRBV27, with D maybe TRBD1 (6 bases). V lost 5 bases and J 2 bases, leaving 18 bases between the germline ends. The CDR3 has 16 amino acids. Germline CDR1 and CDR2: MNHEY and SMNVEV (reference sequence).

The chain links TRBV9 to TRBJ1-3; D perhaps matches TRBD1 (6 bases). Germline-derived CDR1 and CDR2 are SGDLS and YYNGEE. The V end was cut by 0 bases, the J end by 0 bases, with 10 bases between. The CDR3 totals 16 residues. The CDR3 DNA reads TGTGCCAGCAGCGTAGGGACAGCAGCCTCTGGAAACACCATATATTTT. It yields the protein CASSVGTAASGNTIYF.

This sequence joins TRBV7-3 and TRBJ1-3; D is perhaps TRBD1 (6 bases). Between the trimmed V and J ends, which lost 2 bases and 4 bases, there was a span of 12 bases. This CDR3 contains 15 residues. CDR1 and CDR2 (germline): SGHTA, FQGTGA. DNA for the CDR3: TGTGCCAGCAGCTTAGCGGGGGCCCGGGGAAACACCATATATTTT. The encoded protein is CASSLAGARGNTIYF. Variable domain in full (rest from reference TRBV7-3 and TRBJ1-3): GAGVSQTPSNKVTEKGKYVELRCDPISGHTALYWYRQSLGQGPEFLIYFQGTGAADDSGLPNDRFFAVRPEGSVSTLKIQRTERGDSAVYLCASSLAGARGNTIYFGEGSWLTVV.

This chain's CDR3 is CASSPSTSVPYEQYF. As DNA, the CDR3 is TGTGCCAGCAGCCCCTCGACTAGCGTCCCCTACGAGCAGTACTTC. This sequence joins TRBV5-5 and TRBJ2-7, with 8 bases identical to TRBD2. V gave up 4 bases and J gave up 2 bases; unmatched junction bases: 8. The germline gives CDR1 SGHKS, CDR2 YYEKEE (reference sequence). CDR3 length: 15 residues. The full variable domain, its missing parts supplied by reference TRBV5-5 and TRBJ2-7, is DAGVTQSPTHLIKTRGQQVTLRCSPISGHKSVSWYQQVLGQGPQFIFQYYEKEERGRGNFPDRFSARQFPNYSSELNVNALLLGDSALYLCASSPSTSVPYEQYFGPGTRLTVT.

The rearrangement uses TRBV11-2 and TRBJ1-6; tentative D call: TRBD1 (5 bases). Trimming removed 0 bases at V and 10 bases at J, with 10 bases between. This CDR3 contains 14 residues. CDR1 and CDR2 from the germline V gene are SGHAT and FQNNGV. The CDR3 region is CASSLDPGGSPLHF. In nucleotides, the CDR3 is TGTGCCAGCAGCTTAGACCCCGGGGGGTCACCCCTCCACTTT. Drawing the rest from reference TRBV11-2 and TRBJ1-6, the complete variable domain is EAGVAQSPRYKIIEKRQSVAFWCNPISGHATLYWYQQILGQGPKLLIQFQNNGVVDDSQLPKDRFSAERLKGVDSTLKIQPAKLEDSAVYLCASSLDPGGSPLHFGNGTRLTVT.

V and J are TRBV11-3 and TRBJ2-1, with TRBD2 matching 14 bases. The V segment lost 5 bases and the J segment 8 bases; nucleotides outside the gene matches: 14. Germline V gives CDR1 SGHNT, CDR2 YENEEA. The CDR3 is 18 amino acids. Here the CDR3 DNA reads TGTGCCAGCAGCCTTACCCACCGACTAGCGGGAGGGCTCGATGAGCAGTTCTTC. Translated, it gives CASSLTHRLAGGLDEQFF.

This clone turned up a few times. The chain recombines TRBV6-1 with TRBJ1-1; perhaps TRBD1 as D (6 bases). Germline assignment: CDR1 MNHNS and CDR2 SASEGT. This CDR3 is 13 amino acids long. V shed 1 base and J shed 6 bases, with 9 bases lying between them. This CDR3 reads CASSEVGAPEAFF. DNA for the CDR3: TGTGCCAGCAGTGAAGTGGGGGCCCCTGAAGCTTTCTTT.

The chain employs TRBV29-1 and TRBJ1-1, with TRBD1 matching 10 bases. The CDR3 is 15 residues long. J gave up 1 base and V 5 bases, and 7 bases lay outside the gene matches. Germline V gene lookup returns CDR1 SQVTM and CDR2 ANQGSEA. Here the CDR3 DNA reads TGCAGCGTTATTGACCGGGACAGGGGGAACACTGAAGCTTTCTTT. This gives the protein CSVIDRDRGNTEAFF.

This rearrangement joins TRBV2 to TRBJ1-2, with D maybe TRBD1 (6 bases). Germline values: CDR1 SNHLY, CDR2 FYNNEI. V was trimmed by 11 bases and J by 3 bases, leaving 16 bases between them. The CDR3 runs 13 residues. As DNA, the CDR3 is TGTGCCGGCCGGGGGGCGCAGGACTATGGCTACACCTTC. This sequence encodes CAGRGAQDYGYTF.

The V and J genes are TRBV25-1 and TRBJ2-3; 7 nucleotides line up with TRBD2. The CDR3 has 17 residues. CDR1 and CDR2 (germline): MGHDK, SYGVNS. The J segment lost 0 bases and the V segment lost 1 base, leaving 7 bases of the junction unmatched. The CDR3 protein is CASSESGSGASTDTQYF. The CDR3 nucleotides are TGTGCCAGCAGTGAATCAGGGAGCGGGGCTAGCACAGATACGCAGTATTTT. Using reference TRBV25-1 and TRBJ2-3 for the parts outside the CDR3, the full variable domain is EADIYQTPRYLVIGTGKKITLECSQTMGHDKMYWYQQDPGMELHLIHYSYGVNSTEKGDLSSESTVSRIRTEHFPLTLESARPSHTSQYLCASSESGSGASTDTQYFGPGTRLTVL.

The V gene is TRBV2, the J gene TRBJ1-1; TRBD1 agrees at 7 bases. With V trimmed by 6 bases and J by 4 bases, 8 bases remained unmatched. The CDR3 totals 14 residues. Germline V CDR1 and CDR2: SNHLY, FYNNEI. The CDR3 coding sequence is TGTGCCAGCAGCTTCCGGGACAGAGGCACTGAAGCTTTCTTT. Amino acids: CASSFRDRGTEAFF.

This sequence joins TRBV19 and TRBJ1-1, with 7 nucleotides matching TRBD1. Germline V gene lookup returns CDR1 LNHDA and CDR2 SQIVND (reference sequence). This CDR3 has 16 amino acids. Trimming at V came to 6 bases and at J to 1 base, leaving 11 bases not matched to a gene. This chain's CDR3 is CASSIRGQLSNTEAFF. Written as DNA, the CDR3 is TGTGCCAGTAGCATCCGGGGACAGTTATCGAACACTGAAGCTTTCTTT.

The V gene is TRBV30, the J gene TRBJ2-2, with D unclear. Trimming stripped 3 bases from V and 1 base from J, with 12 bases between. Germline V gene data show CDR1 as GTSNPN and CDR2 as SVGIG (reference sequence). This CDR3 spans 15 amino acids. CDR3 in DNA: TGTGCCTGGAGCGCCCACCGACTGAACACCGGGGAGCTGTTTTTT. Protein: CAWSAHRLNTGELFF. Complete variable domain (other parts from reference TRBV30 and TRBJ2-2): SQTIHQWPATLVQPVGSPLSLECTVEGTSNPNLYWYRQAAGRGLQLLFYSVGIGQISSEVPQNLSASRPQDRQFILSSKKLLLSDSGFYLCAWSAHRLNTGELFFGEGSRLTVL.

This sequence joins TRBV3-1 (or the pseudogene TRBV3-2) and TRBJ1-4; D call uncertain. Trimming pared 5 bases from V and 4 bases from J, leaving 14 bases between. This CDR3 has 15 amino acids. Germline V gene data show CDR1 as LGHDT and CDR2 as YNNKEL (reference sequence). The CDR3 DNA reads TGTGCCAGCAGCGGAGGCGGGATTATTAATGAAAAACTGTTTTTT. It specifies CASSGGGIINEKLFF.

The V gene is TRBV30, the J gene TRBJ2-6; maybe TRBD1 (5 bases). V was cut by 3 bases and J by 2 bases, with 14 bases left in between. This CDR3 spans 16 amino acids. Germline CDR1 reads GTSNPN; CDR2 reads SVGIG (reference sequence). The CDR3 DNA sequence: TGTGCCTGGAGCCTGACAATAGGGGCTGGGGCCAACGTCCTGACTTTC. Amino acid sequence: CAWSLTIGAGANVLTF.

The chain has TRBV5-1 and TRBJ1-1; 12 nucleotides line up with TRBD1. With V trimmed by 4 bases and J by 4 bases, 5 bases remained unmatched. The germline CDR1 and CDR2 sequences are SGHRS and YFSETQ. CDR3 size: 15 residues. The chain's CDR3 is CASSPGDRGPTEAFF. Written as DNA, the CDR3 is TGCGCCAGCAGCCCCGGGGACAGGGGGCCCACTGAAGCTTTCTTT.

The gene calls are TRBV30 and TRBJ1-1; TRBD1 might be the D (6 bases). Germline V gene sequence: CDR1 GTSNPN, CDR2 SVGIG (reference sequence). V was shortened by 3 bases and J by 5 bases, with 13 bases between the two germline ends. CDR3 size: 13 residues. CDR3 protein: CAWRATGRTEAFF. CDR3 sequence (DNA): TGTGCCTGGAGGGCAACAGGGCGGACTGAAGCTTTCTTT.

The J gene is TRBJ1-6, the V gene TRBV6-5; 7 positions match TRBD1. From germline, CDR1 is MNHEY and CDR2 SVGAGI. The CDR3 consists of 15 residues. The V segment lost 3 bases and the J segment 6 bases; nucleotides outside the gene matches: 5. The CDR3 DNA sequence: TGTGCCAGCAGTTATTCTGACAGGGTTAATTCACCCCTCCACTTT. As protein: CASSYSDRVNSPLHF.

This clone occurred once. This sequence joins TRBV27 and TRBJ1-5, with D perhaps matching TRBD1 (6 bases). Looked up from germline, CDR1 is MNHEY and CDR2 is SMNVEV (reference sequence). Trimming took 10 bases from V and 4 from J, leaving 11 bases between them. The CDR3 is made up of 12 amino acids. In nucleotides, the CDR3 is TGTGCCACCGGGGGGCGTAATCAGCCCCAGCATTTT. This encodes CATGGRNQPQHF.

This sequence joins TRBV6-6 and TRBJ2-1; the D is unclear. V was clipped by 3 bases and J by 2 bases, with 11 bases between them. This CDR3 contains 15 residues. Germline V lookup: CDR1 MNHNY, CDR2 SVGAGI (reference sequence). The CDR3 DNA follows: TGTGCCAGCAGTTATATGAACAGCCCCTACAATGAGCAGTTCTTC. Its translation: CASSYMNSPYNEQFF.

The rearrangement uses TRBV4-3 and TRBJ2-1; 7 positions agree with TRBD1. This CDR3 is built from 15 residues. Germline lookup yields CDR1 LGHNA and CDR2 YSLEER. V shed 0 bases, J shed 5 bases, and the junction held 4 bases outside the gene matches. The CDR3 bases are TGCGCCAGCAGCCAAGAAGTGACAGGGAACAATGAGCAGTTCTTC. This gives the protein CASSQEVTGNNEQFF.

With regard to this clone: Other DNA variants within this sample encode the same CDR3. The chain joins TRBV28 to TRBJ2-7; 7 positions agree with TRBD1. This CDR3 comprises 11 residues. From germline, CDR1 is MDHEN and CDR2 SYDVKM. Trimming cost V 8 bases and J 3 bases; bases outside gene matches: 1. CDR3 sequence: CASRDSYEQYF. The CDR3 nucleotides read TGTGCCAGCCGGGACAGCTACGAGCAGTACTTC.

The chain employs TRBV18 and TRBJ1-1; no reliable D call. Germline loops: CDR1 KGHSH, CDR2 LQKENI. There are 13 residues in the CDR3. V dropped 2 bases and J dropped 6 bases, with 10 bases sitting between them. The CDR3 nucleotides read TGTGCCAGCTCACCATCACGCGGAGCTGAAGCTTTCTTT. It specifies CASSPSRGAEAFF.

This chain links TRBV5-4 with TRBJ1-4; D ambiguous. In germline, CDR1 is SGHNT, CDR2 YYREEE (reference sequence). V was clipped by 9 bases and J by 8 bases, with 17 bases between them. The length of the CDR3 is 13 residues. Here the CDR3 DNA reads TGTGCCACGGGAACGCGCACGGAGGAAAAACTGTTTTTT. It yields the protein CATGTRTEEKLFF.

The J gene is TRBJ1-2, the V gene TRBV2; no clear D. Germline values: CDR1 SNHLY, CDR2 FYNNEI. The CDR3 runs to 16 residues. Deletions cut 4 bases from V and 0 bases from J, with 15 bases between. The chain's CDR3 is CASSGARPNPNYGYTF. As DNA, the CDR3 is TGTGCCAGCAGTGGGGCCAGGCCGAACCCTAACTATGGCTACACCTTC. Together with reference TRBV2 and TRBJ1-2, the CDR3 gives the full variable domain: EPEVTQTPSHQVTQMGQEVILRCVPISNHLYFYWYRQILGQKVEFLVSFYNNEISEKSEIFDDQFSVERPDGSNFTLKIRSTKLEDSAMYFCASSGARPNPNYGYTFGSGTRLTVV.

The chain links TRBV7-9 to TRBJ1-1, with D maybe TRBD1 (5 bases). V lost 1 base and J lost 5, with 20 bases in between. CDR1 is SEHNR, CDR2 FQNEAQ, per germline (reference sequence). The CDR3 covers 17 residues. The CDR3 sequence: CASSLVGAKFLGTEAFF. In DNA form, the CDR3 reads TGTGCCAGCAGCTTAGTTGGGGCAAAATTTCTGGGGACTGAAGCTTTCTTT.